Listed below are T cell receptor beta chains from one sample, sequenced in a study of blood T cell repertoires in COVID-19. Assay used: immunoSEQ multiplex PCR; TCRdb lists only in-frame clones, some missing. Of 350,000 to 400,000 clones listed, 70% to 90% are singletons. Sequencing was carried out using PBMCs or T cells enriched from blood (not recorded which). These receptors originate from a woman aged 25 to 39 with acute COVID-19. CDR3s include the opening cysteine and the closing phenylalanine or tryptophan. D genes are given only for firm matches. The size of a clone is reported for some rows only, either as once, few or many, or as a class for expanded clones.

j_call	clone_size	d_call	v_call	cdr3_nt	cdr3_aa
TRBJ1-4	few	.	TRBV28	TGTGCCAGCAGTTTATATGGGGGGGCAGGGGAACCAGAAAAACTGTTTTTT	CASSLYGGAGEPEKLFF
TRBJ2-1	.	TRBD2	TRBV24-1	TGTGCCACCAGTGACCGGACTAGCGGCCATATCAATGAGCAGTTCTTC	CATSDRTSGHINEQFF
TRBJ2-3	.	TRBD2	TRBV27	TGTGCCAGCAGTTTCGCGGGGGGGCCAGATACGCAGTATTTT	CASSFAGGPDTQYF
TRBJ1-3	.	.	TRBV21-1	TGTGCCAGCAGCAAAGTGCCGGTCCGGAGACTTGCTTCGGGAAACACCATATATTTT	CASSKVPVRRLASGNTIYF
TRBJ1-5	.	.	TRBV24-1	TGTGCCACCAGTGAAACAGGGAAGGGGCAAAATCAGCCCCAGCATTTT	CATSETGKGQNQPQHF
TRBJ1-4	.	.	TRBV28	TGTGCCAGCAGTTCCGGACAGCAGGAAAAACTGTTTTTT	CASSSGQQEKLFF
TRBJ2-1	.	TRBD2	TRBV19	TGTGCCAGTAGTATTCCCCCGAGATCGGGGGGTTCGGATGAGCAGTTCTTC	CASSIPPRSGGSDEQFF
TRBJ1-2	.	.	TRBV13	TGTGCCAGCAGCTCTGGACACGCGCGCAATCTTAACTATGGCTACACCTTC	CASSSGHARNLNYGYTF
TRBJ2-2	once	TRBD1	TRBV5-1	TGCGCCAGCAGCTTGGAAGGGCAGGGGGCGTACACCGGGGAGCTGTTTTTT	CASSLEGQGAYTGELFF
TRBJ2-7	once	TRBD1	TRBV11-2	TGTGCCAGCAGTGGGGGACAGGGTCCGGACGAGCAGTACTTC	CASSGGQGPDEQYF
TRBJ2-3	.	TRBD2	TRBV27	TGTGCCAGCAGGCCGGGACTAGTCGCAGATACGCAGTATTTT	CASRPGLVADTQYF
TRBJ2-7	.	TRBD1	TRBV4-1	TGCGCCAGCAGCCAAGACGGGATCGGTAAGCAGGGGGCTTGGGAGCAGTACTTC	CASSQDGIGKQGAWEQYF
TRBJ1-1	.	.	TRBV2	TGTGCCAGCAGGAGGCAGCGAAACGCTGAAGCTTTCTTT	CASRRQRNAEAFF
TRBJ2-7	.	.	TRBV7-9	TGTGCCAGCAGCTTAGATAACCAGTTCTACGAGCAGTACTTC	CASSLDNQFYEQYF
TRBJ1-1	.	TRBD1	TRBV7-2	TGTGCCAGCAGCCTCCACTTGGGACAGGGTAATTTTTTCTTT	CASSLHLGQGNFFF
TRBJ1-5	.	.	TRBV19	TGTGCCAGTAGTAGAGATAGGGGAAGTAGCAATCAGCCCCAGCATTTT	CASSRDRGSSNQPQHF
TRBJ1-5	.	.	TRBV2	TGTGCCAGCAAAGGGGAAGGGGTTCAGCCCCAGCATTTT	CASKGEGVQPQHF
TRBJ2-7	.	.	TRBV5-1	TGCGCCAGCAGCTTCGACGGCGGGAACTACGAGCAGTACTTC	CASSFDGGNYEQYF
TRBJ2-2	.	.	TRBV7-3	TGTGCCAGCAGCTTGGTTGGGGGCGCGAACACCGGGGAGCTGTTTTTT	CASSLVGGANTGELFF
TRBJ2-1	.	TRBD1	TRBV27	TGTGCCAGCAGTTTAAACAGGGGGCCCTTGGGTAATGAGCAGTTCTTC	CASSLNRGPLGNEQFF
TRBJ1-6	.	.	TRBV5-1	TGCGCCAGCAGCTTGGAGAGGGCGGAATCCTATAATTCACCCCTCCACTTT	CASSLERAESYNSPLHF
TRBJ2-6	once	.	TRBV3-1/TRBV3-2	TGTGCCAGCAGCCAGGGAGGTGGGGCCAACGTCCTGACTTTC	CASSQGGGANVLTF
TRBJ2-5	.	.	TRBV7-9	TGTGCCAGCAGCTTAGCGGGGGAGGTAAAGACCCAGTACTTC	CASSLAGEVKTQYF
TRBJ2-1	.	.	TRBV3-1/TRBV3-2	TGTGCCAGCAGCCAGTCCGAGATGTCCTACAATGAGCAGTTCTTC	CASSQSEMSYNEQFF